This TCR beta chain was sequenced in a study of shared clonotypes between healthy human individuals (dated by TCRdb to about 2020). Context from the whole study: The cohort included three men and a couple of women between 18 and 49 years of age. The study deeply sequenced blood TCR repertoires of roughly five healthy adults to estimate repertoire size and the extent of clonotype sharing between individuals. To increase sequencing depth and limit assay-specific biases, different laboratories used diverse techniques to prepare libraries and sequence TCR repertoires. Each donor's leukapheresis produced roughly between roughly 0.94 and 9.5 billion PBMCs. For each donor, three plates each were used for CD4 naive and CD4 memory, two plates were used for CD8 naive, and one plate was used for CD8 memory.

V lost 1 base and J lost 7 bases; the stretch between them is 17 bases long. Looking up the germline V gene yields CDR1 KGHSH and CDR2 LQKENI. The CDR3 sequence holds 15 residues, the cysteine and phenylalanine included. The DNA shown is the 45-base CDR3, in frame from base 1. Using the deep immunoSEQ assay, multiplex PCR amplified TCR CDR3 regions from genomic DNA. Extracted genomic DNA from each cell subset was distributed evenly across all wells of several immunoSEQ 96-well plates, and each plate was treated as a replicate. For sorted subsets, approximately 190 ng of genomic DNA, equivalent to some 30,000 T cell genomes, went into each replicate PCR. Purified libraries were measured with a Qubit 3.0 fluorometer, size-checked on a Bioanalyzer 2100, and measured again with the KAPA Library Quantification kit. Every immunoSEQ 96-well plate was sequenced on a separate single-read 150-cycle Illumina NextSeq 550 flow cell. The paper's data handling went like this. The immunoSEQ output contained only junctional sequences without quality scores, so filtering could not match that applied to full-length reads. To assign V/J genes and CDR3, sequences were annotated against IMGT germline references using PyIR, a Python wrapper for IgBLAST v1.9. Reads were removed for weak V/J assignments (E-value above 1e-6), missing CDR3, stop codons, out-of-frame junctions, or ambiguous translated residues. A V3J clonotype was defined by an identical inferred V gene, J gene, and CDR3 amino acid sequence. The percentage overlap between two repertoires was calculated by dividing the number of shared unique clonotypes by the size of the smaller repertoire. Richness of each repertoire was evaluated using RTK rarefaction, the Chao1 estimator, and Recon v2.1 estimates of unobserved clonotypes. Generation probabilities were computed with OLGA for all TCRbeta clonotypes obtained by the gDNA method from several donors. TCRdb re-hosts the immuneACCESS table, in-frame sequences only. Its copies lack some clones; in the studies checked, an unresolved V gene accounts for under half of them, and the cause for the rest is not known. The D gene and trimming were derived from the DNA, and the V and J assignments and clone size from that table. For this sample there are roughly 650,000 clones; around 97% appear just once. Together, the top ten hold approximately 0.057% of the sample.

What the work shows at the level of the full study, not this receptor alone: Roughly 5.2% of naive CD4, 3.5% of naive CD8, 2.3% of memory CD4, and 0.4% of memory CD8 clonotypes were shared across four donors. Based on pairwise subsampling, the degree of clonotype sharing among donors was expected to be affected by sequencing depth. The small number of donors limited the genetic and exposure-history diversity represented. Rarefaction of sorted-subset datasets indicated incomplete sequencing despite the large sequencing depth. Naive subsets generally had larger estimated clonotype richness than memory subsets did. Clonotypes shared by all four sorted-subset donors showed higher generation probabilities than non-shared clonotypes. Sampling was limited to blood, and TCR repertoires in tissue likely differ from TCR repertoires in blood.

Concerning this clone itself: The antigen it binds to is not known. No per-base quality is available; no much larger clone lies one base away.

The donors were healthy, HIV-negative adults who had no recently reported acute infections or vaccinations. Every donor was a Caucasian adult residing in Nashville, Tennessee, USA. Magnetic negative selection was used to enrich CD4+ T cells, after which naive cells were positively selected on CD45RA and the negative fraction became the memory subset. Blood was obtained by leukapheresis, after which PBMCs were separated by Ficoll-Histopaque density gradient centrifugation and cryopreserved in liquid nitrogen vapor phase. Analytical flow cytometry was used to check the purity and quantity of each magnetically sorted T cell population. From each sorted fraction, genomic DNA was isolated and quantified by UV absorbance on a Nanodrop 2000c.

The source material was naive CD4+ T cells sorted from blood. The sample's cell subset or site label, decoded: CD45RA+ positively selected. The sequence came from a woman aged 25 to 39 in good health. The receptor chain draws on TRBV18 and TRBJ2-7, with an unclear D gene assignment. The CDR3 amino acid sequence is: CASSPRSLSPSEQYF. DNA sequence: TGTGCCAGCTCACCACGCAGTCTAAGCCCAAGTGAGCAGTACTTC. Supplemented by the reference TRBV18 and TRBJ2-7 proteins around the CDR3, the complete variable domain is NAGVMQNPRHLVRRRGQEARLRCSPMKGHSHVYWYRQLPEEGLKFMVYLQKENIIDESGMPKERFSAEFPKEGPSILRIQQVVRGDSAAYFCASSPRSLSPSEQYFGPGTRLTVT.